This is a list of T cell receptor beta chains from one sample in a study of cytomegalovirus exposure and HLA in healthy donors. Produced via immunoSEQ multiplex PCR; TCRdb's table is partial and in-frame only. In the table there are around 100,000 clones, roughly 66% of which are singletons. The specimen sequenced was PBMCs. These receptors originate from a woman in her 30s in good health and CMV-seronegative. CDR3s include the opening cysteine and the closing phenylalanine or tryptophan. D genes are given only for firm matches. Clone size appears in some rows only: once, few, many, or a class for an expanded clone.

TRBV5-6	NA	TRBJ2-1	TRBD2	16	CASSYPGLAGYNEQFF	TGTGCCAGCAGCTACCCGGGACTAGCGGGATACAATGAGCAGTTCTTC
TRBV7-7	NA	TRBJ2-1	TRBD2	19	CASSPMTWVRGSSYNEQFF	TGTGCTAGCAGTCCAATGACCTGGGTGCGGGGGAGCTCCTACAATGAGCAGTTCTTC
TRBV15	NA	TRBJ2-7	NA	14	CATSRSDRSYEQYF	TGTGCCACCAGCAGATCGGACAGATCCTACGAGCAGTACTTC
TRBV28	NA	TRBJ1-4	NA	13	CASSSLQGEKLFF	TGTGCCAGCAGTTCGCTTCAGGGAGAAAAACTGTTTTTT
TRBV28	NA	TRBJ2-7	NA	14	CASRATGLSYEQYF	TGTGCCAGCAGAGCAACAGGGTTAAGCTACGAGCAGTACTTC
TRBV6-6	NA	TRBJ2-7	NA	16	CASSREGLRGTYEQYF	TGTGCCAGCAGTCGTGAGGGACTCCGGGGCACCTACGAGCAGTACTTC
TRBV9	NA	TRBJ2-7	NA	14	CASSVGGSGYEQYF	TGTGCCAGCAGCGTAGGTGGGAGTGGGTACGAGCAGTACTTC
TRBV7-2	NA	TRBJ1-1	NA	15	CASSLGGNMNTEAFF	TGTGCCAGCAGCTTAGGAGGGAACATGAACACTGAAGCTTTCTTT
TRBV9	NA	TRBJ2-7	TRBD2	16	CASSVGVGRAKDEQYF	TGTGCCAGCAGCGTAGGGGTCGGGAGGGCCAAGGACGAGCAGTACTTC
TRBV7-2	NA	TRBJ2-1	TRBD1	16	CASSLAGQGRWNEQFF	TGTGCCAGCAGCTTAGCGGGACAGGGGAGATGGAATGAGCAGTTCTTC
TRBV6-1	NA	TRBJ1-6	NA	15	CASSEGAAYNSPLHF	TGTGCCAGCAGTGAAGGGGCAGCTTATAATTCACCCCTCCACTTT
TRBV18	NA	TRBJ2-7	TRBD2	15	CASSPGLADSYEQYF	TGTGCCAGCTCACCAGGACTAGCGGACTCCTACGAGCAGTACTTC
TRBV27	few	TRBJ2-7	TRBD2	16	CASSSPSREGLYEQYF	TGTGCCAGCAGTTCACCTTCGCGGGAGGGCCTTTACGAGCAGTACTTC
TRBV7-3	NA	TRBJ2-3	TRBD2	16	CASSEIAGPSTDTQYF	TGTGCCAGCAGCGAGATAGCGGGGCCTAGCACAGATACGCAGTATTTT
TRBV29-1	NA	TRBJ2-5	TRBD2	14	CSVYPDGREETQYF	TGCAGCGTTTATCCGGACGGGAGGGAAGAGACCCAGTACTTC
TRBV27	NA	TRBJ1-5	NA	12	CASTGSNQPQHF	TGTGCCAGCACGGGAAGCAATCAGCCCCAGCATTTT
TRBV5-1	few	TRBJ1-4	TRBD1	14	CASSNGQGREKLFF	TGCGCCAGCAGTAATGGACAGGGGCGGGAAAAACTGTTTTTT
TRBV7-9	NA	TRBJ1-2	TRBD1	15	CASSERDSPYGGYTF	TGTGCCAGCAGCGAAAGGGACAGCCCTTACGGGGGCTACACCTTC
TRBV2	few	TRBJ1-5	NA	13	CASTQYSNQPQHF	TGTGCCAGCACGCAGTATAGCAATCAGCCCCAGCATTTT
TRBV18	NA	TRBJ2-1	TRBD2	14	CASSRGTRYNEQFF	TGTGCCAGCTCACGCGGGACTAGGTACAATGAGCAGTTCTTC
TRBV2	NA	TRBJ1-1	NA	13	CASKEGRNTEAFF	TGTGCCAGCAAGGAGGGCAGGAACACTGAAGCTTTCTTT
TRBV9	NA	TRBJ1-5	TRBD1	15	CASSVGAGGNQPQHF	TGTGCCAGCAGCGTAGGGGCAGGGGGGAATCAGCCCCAGCATTTT
TRBV10-3	NA	TRBJ2-7	NA	16	CAISESTDRSSYEQYF	TGTGCCATCAGTGAGTCGACAGATAGGAGCTCCTACGAGCAGTACTTC
TRBV5-1	NA	TRBJ1-1	TRBD1	15	CASSPDRVWNTEAFF	TGCGCCAGCAGCCCCGACAGGGTTTGGAACACTGAAGCTTTCTTT
TRBV19	NA	TRBJ2-3	TRBD2	17	CASSIRLASGLTDTQYF	TGTGCCAGTAGTATCAGATTGGCTAGCGGCCTCACAGATACGCAGTATTTT
TRBV9	NA	TRBJ1-1	TRBD1	13	CASSQQGRDEAFF	TGTGCCAGCAGCCAACAGGGGCGTGACGAAGCTTTCTTT
TRBV7-9	NA	TRBJ1-1	NA	11	CASSLLTEAFF	TGTGCCAGCAGCTTACTCACTGAAGCTTTCTTT
TRBV5-5	NA	TRBJ2-7	TRBD1	14	CASSWGQGATEQYF	TGTGCCAGCAGCTGGGGACAGGGGGCGACCGAGCAGTACTTC
TRBV10-3	few	TRBJ2-7	TRBD1	14	CASLRDRGIYEQYF	TGTGCCAGCCTAAGGGACAGGGGGATCTACGAGCAGTACTTC
TRBV6-5	NA	TRBJ2-5	TRBD2	14	CASRRTSGWETQYF	TGTGCCAGCAGACGGACTAGCGGTTGGGAGACCCAGTACTTC
TRBV15	NA	TRBJ2-7	NA	13	CATSRSGSYEQYF	TGTGCCACCAGCAGATCGGGGTCCTACGAGCAGTACTTC
TRBV4-1	NA	TRBJ2-2	TRBD1	16	CASSQVGTGNTGELFF	TGCGCCAGCAGCCAAGTCGGGACAGGGAACACCGGGGAGCTGTTTTTT
TRBV5-1	NA	TRBJ2-1	TRBD2	17	CASSPSRASGLYNEQFF	TGCGCCAGCAGCCCGTCCCGGGCTAGCGGGCTTTACAATGAGCAGTTCTTC
TRBV7-9	few	TRBJ2-1	TRBD2	16	CASSLAASGRYNEQFF	TGTGCCAGCAGCTTAGCGGCTAGCGGGAGGTACAATGAGCAGTTCTTC
TRBV7-9	NA	TRBJ2-7	TRBD1	14	CASSFIDRADEQYF	TGTGCCAGCAGCTTCATTGACAGGGCCGACGAGCAGTACTTC
TRBV28	NA	TRBJ1-1	TRBD1	16	CASSSSAGTVNTEAFF	TGTGCCAGCAGCTCCTCGGCGGGGACAGTCAACACTGAAGCTTTCTTT
TRBV14	few	TRBJ2-7	NA	15	CASSLARGLYYEQYF	TGTGCCAGCAGCCTTGCCAGGGGATTATACTACGAGCAGTACTTC
TRBV25-1	NA	TRBJ1-5	NA	13	CASSRGSFQPQHF	TGTGCCAGCAGTAGGGGTTCTTTTCAGCCCCAGCATTTT
TRBV5-6	NA	TRBJ1-1	TRBD1	13	CASSLTGDTEAFF	TGTGCCAGCAGCTTGACAGGGGACACTGAAGCTTTCTTT
TRBV10-3	NA	TRBJ2-7	TRBD1	16	CAISESGTGYSYEQYF	TGTGCCATCAGTGAGTCAGGGACAGGATACTCCTACGAGCAGTACTTC
TRBV28	NA	TRBJ1-4	NA	15	CASSPPDRLSEKLFF	TGTGCCAGCAGCCCCCCGGACAGACTCTCGGAAAAACTGTTTTTT
TRBV25-1	NA	TRBJ2-1	TRBD1	11	CASGQGYEQFF	TGTGCCAGCGGACAGGGGTATGAGCAGTTCTTC
TRBV7-8	NA	TRBJ1-1	NA	15	CASSQSRQLNTEAFF	TGTGCCAGCAGTCAGTCTCGACAGCTTAACACTGAAGCTTTCTTT
TRBV19	few	TRBJ2-6	NA	14	CASSTPGGANVLTF	TGTGCCAGTAGTACTCCCGGTGGGGCCAACGTCCTGACTTTC